Here is one T cell receptor beta chain with its context. This record comes from a study of PD-L1 blockade in urothelial cancer. Across the whole study: Blood was subjected to analysis at 3 weeks (second dose) and 6 weeks following treatment start.

The table came from immunoSEQ multiplex PCR; TCRdb's copy has only in-frame clones and leaves some out. This table has around 66,000 clones, almost 90% appearing once. Time point here: peripheral blood 6 weeks after treatment start. This CDR3 has 17 amino acids. The ends were cut back, 5 bases at V and 2 bases at J, with 19 bases in the middle. Germline CDR1 reads SGHNT; CDR2 reads YENEEA. This sample comprised PBMCs, obtained around atezolizumab (anti-PD-L1) treatment. This chain links TRBV11-3 with TRBJ1-5; TRBD1 might be the D (6 bases). The clonotype comes from a man in his sixties with urothelial cancer. CDR3 bases: TGTGCCAGCAGCCCCTGGGGGCACTCAGCACGCAATCAGCCCCAGCATTTT. The encoded protein is CASSPWGHSARNQPQHF.